This T cell receptor (beta chain) was sequenced in a study of T cells in Graves' hyperthyroidism and ophthalmopathy. Trimming left V 10 bases short and J 0 bases short, with 15 bases between. CDR1 MNHNS and CDR2 SASEGT come from the germline V gene. This CDR3 contains 14 residues. RNA transcripts yielded amplified TCR beta CDR3 regions. The primer set for the first-round RT-PCR of the TCR CDR3 was HTBI. One entry per CDR3 protein results from TCRdb running MiXCR on the multiplex PCR reads. The table has roughly 800,000 distinct CDR3 sequences, around 39% seen once. The study defined stable Graves' hyperthyroidism as no ophthalmopathy progression within 18 months. This clonotype was detected only a few times.

This clonotype originated in a young man with Graves' hyperthyroidism. This rearrangement joins TRBV6-1 to TRBJ1-1, with D hard to call. The specimen sequenced was blood. The CDR3 sequence is CATLGRRLNTEAFF. In DNA, the CDR3 is TGTGCCACCTTGGGTAGGAGGTTGAACACTGAAGCTTTCTTT.